This passage covers 10 T cell receptor beta chains from one sample sequenced in a study of immune evolution from preneoplasia to lung adenocarcinoma. Assay used: immunoSEQ multiplex PCR; TCRdb lists only in-frame clones, some missing. The sample lists 8,500 to 14,000 clones; roughly 89% were seen once. Sequenced input: FFPE invasive lung adenocarcinoma tissue. These receptors originate from an older person with invasive lung adenocarcinoma.

This chain connects TRBV6-5 to TRBJ1-2; TRBD1 might be the D (5 bases). The CDR3 covers 15 residues. Trimming pared 2 bases from V and 7 bases from J, leaving 17 bases between. Germline-derived CDR1 and CDR2 are MNHEY and SVGAGI. The CDR3 sequence is CASSYGHSFSGGYTF. CDR3 DNA: TGTGCCAGCAGTTACGGACACAGCTTTTCGGGTGGCTACACCTTC.

This chain connects TRBV30 to TRBJ1-5; TRBD1 might be the D (5 bases). The CDR3 is 13 amino acids. With 1 base removed from V and 11 bases from J, the gap between germline ends came to 15 bases. Germline CDR1 reads GTSNPN; CDR2 reads SVGIG (reference sequence). This CDR3 is CAWSDRSTGTQHF. The CDR3 DNA reads TGTGCCTGGAGTGACAGGTCAACGGGGACCCAGCATTTT.

The V gene is TRBV19, the J gene TRBJ1-2, with D possibly TRBD1 on 6 matching bases. CDR1 is LNHDA, CDR2 SQIVND, per germline (reference sequence). CDR3 size: 13 residues. Trimming left V 8 bases short and J 6 bases short, with 16 bases between. For the CDR3, the DNA is TGTGCCAGTGGCAGAGGACAGAGCAATGGCTACACCTTC. It is translated as CASGRGQSNGYTF.

This chain links TRBV29-1 with TRBJ1-2; 10 nucleotides line up with TRBD1. The CDR3 totals 14 residues. CDR1 SQVTM and CDR2 ANQGSEA come from the germline V gene. J was trimmed by 0 bases and V by 4 bases; bases with no gene match: 2. The CDR3 loop is CSVGTGGSNYGYTF. As DNA, the CDR3 is TGCAGCGTTGGGACAGGGGGATCTAACTATGGCTACACCTTC.

In this sample, this clone turned up once. This chain uses TRBV6-1 with TRBJ2-7, with 8 bases lining up with TRBD1. CDR1 and CDR2 from the germline V gene are MNHNS and SASEGT. Trimming took 4 bases from V and 4 from J; bases not matched to a gene: 9. CDR3 length: 15 amino acids. The CDR3 DNA reads as TGTGCCAGCAGTGGAAAGACAGGGGTTGGGTACGAGCAGTACTTC. This codes for CASSGKTGVGYEQYF.

The chain recombines TRBV7-9 with TRBJ2-6; 10 bases agree with TRBD1. The CDR3 runs 19 residues. The germline CDR1 and CDR2 sequences are SEHNR and FQNEAQ (reference sequence). V dropped 5 bases and J dropped 0; count of bases not matched to a gene: 10. Written as DNA, the CDR3 is TGTGCCAGCAGCCTCTCCGGGACAGGGGCCATCTCTGGGGCCAACGTCCTGACTTTC. It is translated as CASSLSGTGAISGANVLTF.

The chain is built from TRBV5-8 and TRBJ1-2, with 9 bases identical to TRBD1. The trim removed 1 base at V and 8 bases at J, leaving 9 bases unmatched. The CDR3 totals 15 residues. The germline V gene encodes CDR1 SGHTS and CDR2 YDEGEE. Here the CDR3 DNA reads TGTGCCAGCAGCTTGCCTGGGACAGGGAGACGGGGCTACACCTTC. This sequence encodes CASSLPGTGRRGYTF.

The J gene is TRBJ1-4, the V gene TRBV7-9, with no clear D. Trimming pared 4 bases from V and 5 bases from J, leaving 5 bases between. Germline loops: CDR1 SEHNR, CDR2 FQNEAQ (reference sequence). This CDR3 is built from 12 residues. CDR3 region: CASSSLNEKLFF. CDR3 DNA sequence: TGTGCCAGCAGCTCACTAAATGAAAAACTGTTTTTT.

About this clone: The sample carries other DNA sequences with the same CDR3. The chain employs TRBV30 and TRBJ2-5; perhaps TRBD2 as D (7 bases). V dropped 2 bases and J dropped 3 bases, with 10 bases sitting between them. The CDR3 consists of 13 residues. In germline, CDR1 is GTSNPN, CDR2 SVGIG (reference sequence). The CDR3, as DNA: TGTGCCTGGAGTCCGGGGGGCGAAGAGACCCAGTACTTC. Translating gives CAWSPGGEETQYF.

The chain carries TRBV5-1 and TRBJ2-7; D gene ambiguous. CDR3 length: 14 residues. The V end lost 1 base, the J end lost 2 bases, and 10 bases lay between the germline ends. CDR1 and CDR2 from the germline V gene are SGHRS and YFSETQ. CDR3 sequence: CASSLLAGAYEQYF. CDR3 DNA sequence: TGCGCCAGCAGCTTGTTGGCTGGGGCCTACGAGCAGTACTTC.